These 15 T cell receptor beta chains came from one sample sequenced in a study of breast tumors, draining lymph nodes, adjacent tissues. Breast cancer patients provided tissue from their axillary draining lymph nodes. TCRdb ran MiXCR on the multiplex PCR reads and lists one entry per CDR3 protein. The sample shows around 130,000 distinct CDR3 sequences, 21% of them seen only once. Sequencing was carried out using axillary lymph node tissue. The receptor source for this set is a female donor with breast cancer. Some clones in this sample may be carry-over from other donors' samples.

This rearrangement joins TRBV18 to TRBJ1-3; unclear D gene. The V end lost 4 bases, the J end lost 4 bases, and 5 bases lay between the germline ends. Germline lookup yields CDR1 KGHSH and CDR2 LQKENI. CDR3 length equals 12 residues. The CDR3 bases are TGTGCCAGCTCACTGGAAGGAAACACCATATATTTT. Protein: CASSLEGNTIYF.

This clonotype was observed a handful of times. J is TRBJ2-1 and V is TRBV11-3; D might be TRBD1 or TRBD2, each matching 5 bases. Per germline, CDR1 SGHNT and CDR2 YENEEA. The CDR3 has 15 residues. The ends were cut back, 5 bases at V and 1 base at J, with 12 bases in the middle. CDR3 in amino acids: CASSVGAISYNEQFF. The CDR3 nucleotides read TGTGCCAGCAGCGTCGGGGCTATTTCCTACAATGAGCAGTTCTTC.

This clonotype showed up many times. DNA for the CDR3: TGTGCCTGGAGTGTACTTCTTTACAATGAGCAGTTCTTC. This codes for CAWSVLLYNEQFF. The gene calls are TRBV30 and TRBJ2-1, with D uncertain. V was trimmed by 0 bases and J by 4 bases, leaving 7 bases between them. This CDR3 region has 13 residues. Germline V CDR1 and CDR2: GTSNPN, SVGIG (reference sequence).

This clonotype has a handful of counts. This may arise from a read error, as a much more abundant clone is one base away. V is TRBV10-1 and J is TRBJ1-3, with TRBD1 as a possible D gene (5 bases). Germline-derived CDR1 and CDR2 are WNHNN and SYGVQD (reference sequence). CDR3 length: 21 residues. The CDR3 sequence: CAGSLFLNPNRTPSSWDTIYF. Written as DNA, the CDR3 is TGCGCCGGCAGTCTTTTCCTTAACCCGAACAGGACGCCCTCCTCTTGGGACACCATATATTTT.

Remarks on this clonotype: Given a much more abundant clone one base away, this may be a read error. The chain couples TRBV10-3 to TRBJ2-2; a weak D match, TRBD2 (6 bases). The CDR3 covers 12 residues. Germline V gene data show CDR1 as ENHRY and CDR2 as SYGVKD. V dropped 8 bases and J dropped 5 bases, with 9 bases sitting between them. The CDR3: CAISGGTGELFF. CDR3 DNA sequence: TGTGCCATCTCCGGGGGAACCGGGGAGCTGTTTTTT.

To note about this clonotype: A much larger clonotype is one base distant, so this may be a read error. The chain uses TRBV12-3 or TRBV12-4 and TRBJ1-5; tentatively, D is TRBD1 (6 bases). The length of the CDR3 is 15 residues. The V and J ends lost 4 bases and 5 bases respectively, with 15 bases between them. The CDR3 is CASSSQGLGDQPQHF. The CDR3 DNA is TGTGCCAGCAGTTCACAGGGTCTTGGCGATCAGCCCCAGCATTTT.

CDR3 protein: CSAKVWVNTEAFF. CDR3 nucleotides: TGCAGTGCTAAGGTCTGGGTGAACACTGAAGCTTTCTTT. The J gene is TRBJ1-1, the V gene TRBV20-1; the D is unclear. The CDR3 has 13 residues. Trimming shortened V by 4 bases and J by 0 bases, and 9 bases separated the two germline ends. Germline V gene sequence: CDR1 DFQATT, CDR2 SNEGSKA (reference sequence).

The CDR3 sequence is CASTLGGTASEKLFF. CDR3 bases: TGCGCCAGCACCTTAGGGGGGACGGCGAGTGAAAAACTGTTTTTT. This chain links TRBV5-1 with TRBJ1-4, with D tentatively TRBD1 (6 bases). CDR3 length: 15 residues. Germline lookup yields CDR1 SGHRS and CDR2 YFSETQ. Trimming cost V 6 bases and J 7 bases, with 19 bases left between them.

There are many counts of this clonotype. CDR3 amino acids: CASSGGTGKHSNQPQHF. The DNA for the CDR3 is TGTGCCAGCAGCGGAGGGACAGGCAAGCATAGCAATCAGCCCCAGCATTTT. The V call is TRBV5-5, the J call TRBJ1-5; 8 bases line up with TRBD1. CDR3 length: 17 residues. Germline-derived CDR1 and CDR2 are SGHKS and YYEKEE (reference sequence). With V trimmed by 4 bases and J by 0 bases, 9 bases remained unmatched.

This clonotype was counted ten times or more. The V call is TRBV7-9, the J call TRBJ2-5; 7 nucleotides line up with TRBD1. From germline, CDR1 is SEHNR and CDR2 FQNEAQ (reference sequence). Germline trimming cut 3 bases from V and 2 bases from J; bases unmatched to any gene: 6. The length of the CDR3 is 15 residues. As DNA, the CDR3 is TGTGCCAGCAGCTTCGCCACAGGGGATCAAGAGACCCAGTACTTC. This sequence encodes CASSFATGDQETQYF.

Many counts were recorded for this clonotype. V usage is TRBV29-1 and J usage is TRBJ2-1; D call uncertain. Germline values: CDR1 SQVTM, CDR2 ANQGSEA. V lost 7 bases, J lost 2 bases, and 3 bases lay in between. The CDR3 runs to 10 residues. The CDR3 loop reads CSGTYNEQFF. The DNA of the CDR3 is TGCAGCGGGACCTACAATGAGCAGTTCTTC.

This clonotype was observed many times. The chain uses TRBV18 and TRBJ2-2; a weak D match, TRBD2 (5 bases). Between the trimmed V and J ends, which lost 0 bases and 1 base, there was a span of 9 bases. The V gene's germline CDR1 is KGHSH and CDR2 LQKENI. The CDR3 loop spans 16 amino acids. The CDR3 sequence: CASSPPRGKNTGELFF. The CDR3 nucleotides read TGTGCCAGCTCACCACCACGGGGAAAGAACACCGGGGAGCTGTTTTTT.

This clonotype came up many times. The chain carries TRBV7-2 and TRBJ1-6; possibly TRBD1 for D (5 bases). The CDR3 totals 18 residues. Germline assignment: CDR1 SGHTA and CDR2 FQGNSA. V shed 5 bases and J shed 9 bases, with 26 bases lying between them. The CDR3 nucleotides are TGTGCCAGCAGCCACGGGACCTCCCGGCTCAATGGAGGTTCACCCCTCCACTTT. As protein: CASSHGTSRLNGGSPLHF.

This clonotype was seen ten or more times. V usage is TRBV2 and J usage is TRBJ2-1; a weak D match, TRBD2 (5 bases). Germline V gene sequence: CDR1 SNHLY, CDR2 FYNNEI. V gave up 5 bases and J gave up 4 bases, with 9 bases separating them. The length of the CDR3 is 13 residues. As DNA, the CDR3 is TGTGCCAGCAGTCGGGATAGGTACAATGAGCAGTTCTTC. Encoded protein: CASSRDRYNEQFF.

This clonotype turned up a few times. Just one base apart from a much larger clone, this may be a read error. This CDR3 is missing its conserved last phenylalanine or tryptophan, likely due to a read error. J is TRBJ2-1 and V is TRBV18; D call uncertain. This CDR3 comprises 12 residues. Per the germline V gene, CDR1 is KGHSH and CDR2 is LQKENI. Trimming shortened V by 6 bases and J by 8 bases, and 11 bases separated the two germline ends. Here the CDR3 reads CASSEVVDEQFL. The CDR3 DNA follows: TGTGCCAGCTCCGAAGTCGTGGATGAGCAGTTCCTC.